The source of this T cell receptor (beta chain) is a study of T cells in Graves' hyperthyroidism and ophthalmopathy. Study findings and constraints: A median around six months before onset, the model predicted ophthalmopathy. A model using 13 V-J features told ophthalmopathy apart from stable hyperthyroidism.

Newly diagnosed patients aged 18 to 65 had hyperthyroidism of under 2 months' duration. RNA transcripts served as the template for amplifying TCR beta CDR3 regions. TCR CDR3 regions were first amplified by RT-PCR with HTBI primers. TCRdb reanalysed the multiplex PCR reads using MiXCR and keeps one entry per CDR3 protein. Of more than 650,000 distinct CDR3 sequences listed, 11% to 15% are singletons. The sample holds many counts of this clonotype. Its antigen is as yet unknown. The TCR sequence derives from a woman between 18 and 30 years old with Graves' hyperthyroidism. Sequencing input: blood.

CDR3 DNA: TGTGCCAGCAGCCCCTACAGTGAAGCTTTCTTT. Protein: CASSPYSEAFF. This rearrangement joins TRBV12-3 or TRBV12-4 to TRBJ1-1; D ambiguous. CDR3 length equals 11 residues. The germline V and J ends were trimmed by 6 bases and 7 bases, with 9 bases remaining between them.